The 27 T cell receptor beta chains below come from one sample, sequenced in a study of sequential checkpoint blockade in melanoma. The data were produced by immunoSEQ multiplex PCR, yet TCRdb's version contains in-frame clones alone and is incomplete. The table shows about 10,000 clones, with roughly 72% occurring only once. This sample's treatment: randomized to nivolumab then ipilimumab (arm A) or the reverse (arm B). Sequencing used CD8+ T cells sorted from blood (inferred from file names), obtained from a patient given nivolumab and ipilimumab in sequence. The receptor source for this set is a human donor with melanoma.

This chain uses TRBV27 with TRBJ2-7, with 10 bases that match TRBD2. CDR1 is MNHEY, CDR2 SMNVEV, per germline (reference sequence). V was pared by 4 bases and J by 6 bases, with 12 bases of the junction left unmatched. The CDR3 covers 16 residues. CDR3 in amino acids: CASSSLGSGRDGEQYF. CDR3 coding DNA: TGTGCCAGCAGTTCCCTCGGGAGCGGGAGGGACGGCGAGCAGTACTTC.

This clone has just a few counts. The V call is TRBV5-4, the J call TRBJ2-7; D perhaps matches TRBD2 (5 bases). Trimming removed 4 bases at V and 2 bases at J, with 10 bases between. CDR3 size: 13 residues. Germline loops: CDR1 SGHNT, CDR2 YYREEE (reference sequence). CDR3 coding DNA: TGTGCCAGCAGCCTTAGCGACACCTACGAGCAGTACTTC. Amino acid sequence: CASSLSDTYEQYF.

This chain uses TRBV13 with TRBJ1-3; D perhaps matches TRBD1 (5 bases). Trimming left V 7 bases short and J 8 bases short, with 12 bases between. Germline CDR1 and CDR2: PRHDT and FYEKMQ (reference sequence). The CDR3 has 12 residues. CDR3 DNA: TGTGCCAGCAACGTGGGGGGACACACCATATATTTT. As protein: CASNVGGHTIYF.

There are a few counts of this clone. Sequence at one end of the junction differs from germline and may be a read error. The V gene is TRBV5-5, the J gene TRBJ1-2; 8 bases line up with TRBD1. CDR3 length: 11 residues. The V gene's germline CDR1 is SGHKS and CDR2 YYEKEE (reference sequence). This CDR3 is CASSLAGGFTF. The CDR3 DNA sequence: TGTGCCAGCAGCTTGGCAGGGGGCTTCACCTTC.

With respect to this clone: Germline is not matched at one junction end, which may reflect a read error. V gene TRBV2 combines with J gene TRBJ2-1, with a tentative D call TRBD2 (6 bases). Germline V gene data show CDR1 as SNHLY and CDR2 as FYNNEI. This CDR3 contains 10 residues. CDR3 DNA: TGTGCCAGCAGTGGGCTAGCGCGGGTCTTC. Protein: CASSGLARVF. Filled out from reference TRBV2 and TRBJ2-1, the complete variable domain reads EPEVTQTPSHQVTQMGQEVILRCVPISNHLYFYWYRQILGQKVEFLVSFYNNEISEKSEIFDDQFSVERPDGSNFTLKIRSTKLEDSAMYFCASSGLARVFGPGTRLTVL.

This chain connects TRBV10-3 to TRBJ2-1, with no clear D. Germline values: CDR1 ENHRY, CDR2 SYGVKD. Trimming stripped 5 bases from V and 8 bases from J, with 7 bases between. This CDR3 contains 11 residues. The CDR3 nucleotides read TGTGCCATCAGTCCAGGCGATGAGCAGTTCTTC. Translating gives CAISPGDEQFF.

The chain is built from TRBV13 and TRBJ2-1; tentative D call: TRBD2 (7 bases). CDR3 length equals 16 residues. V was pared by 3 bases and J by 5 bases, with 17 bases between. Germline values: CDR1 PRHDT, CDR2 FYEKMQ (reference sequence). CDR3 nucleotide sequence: TGTGCCAGCAGCTTTTTGATCGGGGGGCAACACAATGAGCAGTTCTTC. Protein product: CASSFLIGGQHNEQFF.

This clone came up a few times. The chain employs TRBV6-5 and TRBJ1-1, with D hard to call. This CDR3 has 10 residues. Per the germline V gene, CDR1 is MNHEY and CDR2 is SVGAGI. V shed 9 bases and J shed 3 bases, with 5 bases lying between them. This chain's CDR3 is CASGDTEAFF. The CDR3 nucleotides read TGTGCCAGTGGAGACACTGAAGCTTTCTTT.

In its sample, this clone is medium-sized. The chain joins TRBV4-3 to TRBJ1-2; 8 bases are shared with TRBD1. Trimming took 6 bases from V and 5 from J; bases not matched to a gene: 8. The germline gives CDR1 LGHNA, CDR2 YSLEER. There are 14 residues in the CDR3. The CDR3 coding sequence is TGCGCCAGCAGTCCCGACAGGGGTGGTTATGGCTACACCTTC. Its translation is CASSPDRGGYGYTF.

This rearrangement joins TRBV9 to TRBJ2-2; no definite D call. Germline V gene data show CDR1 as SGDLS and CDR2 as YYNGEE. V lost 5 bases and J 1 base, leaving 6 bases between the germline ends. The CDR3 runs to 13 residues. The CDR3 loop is CASSPRNTGELFF. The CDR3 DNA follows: TGTGCCAGCAGTCCTCGGAACACCGGGGAGCTGTTTTTT.

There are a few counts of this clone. This CDR3 reads CASSLVDEQYF. In DNA form, the CDR3 reads TGTGCCAGCAGCTTAGTCGACGAGCAGTACTTC. V is TRBV7-8 and J is TRBJ2-7; no firm D call. Trimming stripped 1 base from V and 5 bases from J, with 3 bases between. Germline-derived CDR1 and CDR2 are SGHVS and FQNEAQ. This CDR3 region has 11 residues.

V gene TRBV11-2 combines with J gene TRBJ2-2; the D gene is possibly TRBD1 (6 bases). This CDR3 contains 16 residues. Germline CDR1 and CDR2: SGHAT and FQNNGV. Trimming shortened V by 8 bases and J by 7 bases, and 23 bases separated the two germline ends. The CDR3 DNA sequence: TGTGCCAGCGGCGTGGGGGCGACCGCACGGGTCGGGGAGCTGTTTTTT. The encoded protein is CASGVGATARVGELFF.

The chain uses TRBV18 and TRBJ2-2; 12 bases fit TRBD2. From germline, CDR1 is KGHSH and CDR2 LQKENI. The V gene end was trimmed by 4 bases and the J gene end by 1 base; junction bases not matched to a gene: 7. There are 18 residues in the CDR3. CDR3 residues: CASSLGLAGTLNTGELFF. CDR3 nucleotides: TGTGCCAGCTCACTCGGACTAGCGGGGACATTGAACACCGGGGAGCTGTTTTTT. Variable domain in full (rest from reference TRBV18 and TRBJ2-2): NAGVMQNPRHLVRRRGQEARLRCSPMKGHSHVYWYRQLPEEGLKFMVYLQKENIIDESGMPKERFSAEFPKEGPSILRIQQVVRGDSAAYFCASSLGLAGTLNTGELFFGEGSRLTVL.

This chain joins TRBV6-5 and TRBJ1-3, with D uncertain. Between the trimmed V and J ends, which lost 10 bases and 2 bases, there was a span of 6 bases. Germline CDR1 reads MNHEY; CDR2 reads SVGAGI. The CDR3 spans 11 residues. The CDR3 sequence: CATATGNTIYF. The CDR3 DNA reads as TGTGCCACCGCTACTGGAAACACCATATATTTT.

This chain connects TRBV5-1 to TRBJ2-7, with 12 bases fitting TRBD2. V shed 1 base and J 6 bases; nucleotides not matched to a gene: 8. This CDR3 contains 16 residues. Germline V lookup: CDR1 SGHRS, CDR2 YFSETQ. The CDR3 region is CASSLSSGTSGFEQYF. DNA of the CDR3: TGCGCCAGCAGCTTGAGTTCCGGGACTAGCGGGTTCGAGCAGTACTTC.

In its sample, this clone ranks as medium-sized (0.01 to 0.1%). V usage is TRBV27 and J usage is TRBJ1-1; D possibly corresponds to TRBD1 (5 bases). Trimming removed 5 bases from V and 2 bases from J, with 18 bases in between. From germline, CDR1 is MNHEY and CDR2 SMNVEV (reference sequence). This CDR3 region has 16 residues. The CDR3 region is CASSPLSLDRNTEAFF. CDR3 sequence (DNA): TGTGCCAGCAGTCCCCTTTCCTTAGACAGAAACACTGAAGCTTTCTTT.

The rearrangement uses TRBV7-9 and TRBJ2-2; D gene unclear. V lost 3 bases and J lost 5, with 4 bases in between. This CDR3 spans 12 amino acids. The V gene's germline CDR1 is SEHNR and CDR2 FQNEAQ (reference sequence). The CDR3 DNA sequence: TGTGCCAGCAGCTTCGGGACCGGGGAGCTGTTTTTT. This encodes CASSFGTGELFF. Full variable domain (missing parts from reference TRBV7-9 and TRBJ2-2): DTGVSQNPRHKITKRGQNVTFRCDPISEHNRLYWYRQTLGQGPEFLTYFQNEAQLEKSRLLSDRFSAERPKGSFSTLEIQRTEQGDSAMYLCASSFGTGELFFGEGSRLTVL.

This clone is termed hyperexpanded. Here the CDR3 reads CASSQVIGVGSPLHF. The CDR3 bases are TGTGCCAGCAGCCAAGTCATCGGGGTCGGGTCACCCCTCCACTTT. This chain joins TRBV14 and TRBJ1-6; D call uncertain. Trimming cost V 1 base and J 10 bases, with 14 bases left between them. This CDR3 is built from 15 residues. Germline V gene sequence: CDR1 SGHDN, CDR2 FVKESK.

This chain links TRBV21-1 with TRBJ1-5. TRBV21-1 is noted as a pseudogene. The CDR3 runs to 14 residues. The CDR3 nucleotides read TGTGCCAGCAGCAAAGGAGGAAGCAATCAGCCCCAGCATTTT. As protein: CASSKGGSNQPQHF.

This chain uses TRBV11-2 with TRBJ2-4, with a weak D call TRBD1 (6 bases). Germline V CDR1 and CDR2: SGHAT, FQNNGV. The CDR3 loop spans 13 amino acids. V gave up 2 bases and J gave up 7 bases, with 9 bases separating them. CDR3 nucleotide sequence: TGTGCCAGCAGCTTATCAGGGGCGAACATTCAGTACTTC. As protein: CASSLSGANIQYF. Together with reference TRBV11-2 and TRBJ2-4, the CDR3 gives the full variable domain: EAGVAQSPRYKIIEKRQSVAFWCNPISGHATLYWYQQILGQGPKLLIQFQNNGVVDDSQLPKDRFSAERLKGVDSTLKIQPAKLEDSAVYLCASSLSGANIQYFGAGTRLSVL.

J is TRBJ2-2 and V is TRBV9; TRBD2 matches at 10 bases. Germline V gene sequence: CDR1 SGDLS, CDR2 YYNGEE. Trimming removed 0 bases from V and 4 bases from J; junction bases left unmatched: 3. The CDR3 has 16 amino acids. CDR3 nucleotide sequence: TGTGCCAGCAGCGTAGCGCTAGCGGGAGTCACCGGGGAGCTGTTTTTT. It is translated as CASSVALAGVTGELFF. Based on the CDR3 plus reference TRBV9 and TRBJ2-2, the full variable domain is DSGVTQTPKHLITATGQRVTLRCSPRSGDLSVYWYQQSLDQGLQFLIQYYNGEERAKGNILERFSAQQFPDLHSELNLSSLELGDSALYFCASSVALAGVTGELFFGEGSRLTVL.

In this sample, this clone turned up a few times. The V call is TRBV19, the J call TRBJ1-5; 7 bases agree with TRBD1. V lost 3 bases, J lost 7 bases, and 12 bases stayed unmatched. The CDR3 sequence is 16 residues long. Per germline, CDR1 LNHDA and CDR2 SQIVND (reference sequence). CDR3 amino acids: CASSIGPLTGRQPQHF. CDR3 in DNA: TGTGCCAGTAGTATTGGTCCCCTGACAGGGCGGCAGCCCCAGCATTTT. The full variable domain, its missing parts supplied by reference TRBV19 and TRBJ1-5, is DGGITQSPKYLFRKEGQNVTLSCEQNLNHDAMYWYRQDPGQGLRLIYYSQIVNDFQKGDIAEGYSVSREKKESFPLTVTSAQKNPTAFYLCASSIGPLTGRQPQHFGDGTRLSIL.

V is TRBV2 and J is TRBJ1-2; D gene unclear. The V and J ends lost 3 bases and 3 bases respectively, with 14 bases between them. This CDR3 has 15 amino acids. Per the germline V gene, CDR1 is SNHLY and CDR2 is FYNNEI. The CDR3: CASSDGVGRDYGYTF. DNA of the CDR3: TGTGCCAGCAGTGACGGAGTCGGCCGGGACTATGGCTACACCTTC. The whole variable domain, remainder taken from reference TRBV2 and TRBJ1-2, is EPEVTQTPSHQVTQMGQEVILRCVPISNHLYFYWYRQILGQKVEFLVSFYNNEISEKSEIFDDQFSVERPDGSNFTLKIRSTKLEDSAMYFCASSDGVGRDYGYTFGSGTRLTVV.

CDR3 DNA sequence: TGTGCCAGCAGCTTCCTGACAGGGGGCAATTACGAGCAGTACTTC. The encoded protein is CASSFLTGGNYEQYF. The chain couples TRBV5-6 to TRBJ2-7; the match to TRBD1 covers 10 bases. Germline-derived CDR1 and CDR2 are SGHDT and YYEEEE. The CDR3 runs 15 residues. Losses at the gene ends were 2 bases for V and 4 bases for J; bases not matched to a gene: 6. Full variable domain (missing parts from reference TRBV5-6 and TRBJ2-7): DAGVTQSPTHLIKTRGQQVTLRCSPKSGHDTVSWYQQALGQGPQFIFQYYEEEERQRGNFPDRFSGHQFPNYSSELNVNALLLGDSALYLCASSFLTGGNYEQYFGPGTRLTVT.

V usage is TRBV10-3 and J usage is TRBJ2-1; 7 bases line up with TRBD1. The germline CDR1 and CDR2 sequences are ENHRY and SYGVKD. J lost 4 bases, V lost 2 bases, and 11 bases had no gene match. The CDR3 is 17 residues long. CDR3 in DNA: TGTGCCATCAGTGAGGTGTATTCGAGACAGGGTTACAATGAGCAGTTCTTC. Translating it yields CAISEVYSRQGYNEQFF.

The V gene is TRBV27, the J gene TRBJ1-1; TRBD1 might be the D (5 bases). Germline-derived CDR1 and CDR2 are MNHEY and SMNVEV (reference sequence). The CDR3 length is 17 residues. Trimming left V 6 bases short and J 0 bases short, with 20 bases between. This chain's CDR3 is CASSRTSRRTLNTEAFF. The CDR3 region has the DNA TGTGCCAGCAGCCGAACGTCTAGGCGGACACTGAACACTGAAGCTTTCTTT.

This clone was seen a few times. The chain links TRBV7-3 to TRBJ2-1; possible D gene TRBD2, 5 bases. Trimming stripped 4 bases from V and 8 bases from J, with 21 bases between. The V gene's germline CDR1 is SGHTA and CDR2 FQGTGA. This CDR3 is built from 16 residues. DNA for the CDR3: TGTGCCAGCAGCTCCGGATTGGGTCCTCCCGGGGATGAGCAGTTCTTC. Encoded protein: CASSSGLGPPGDEQFF.